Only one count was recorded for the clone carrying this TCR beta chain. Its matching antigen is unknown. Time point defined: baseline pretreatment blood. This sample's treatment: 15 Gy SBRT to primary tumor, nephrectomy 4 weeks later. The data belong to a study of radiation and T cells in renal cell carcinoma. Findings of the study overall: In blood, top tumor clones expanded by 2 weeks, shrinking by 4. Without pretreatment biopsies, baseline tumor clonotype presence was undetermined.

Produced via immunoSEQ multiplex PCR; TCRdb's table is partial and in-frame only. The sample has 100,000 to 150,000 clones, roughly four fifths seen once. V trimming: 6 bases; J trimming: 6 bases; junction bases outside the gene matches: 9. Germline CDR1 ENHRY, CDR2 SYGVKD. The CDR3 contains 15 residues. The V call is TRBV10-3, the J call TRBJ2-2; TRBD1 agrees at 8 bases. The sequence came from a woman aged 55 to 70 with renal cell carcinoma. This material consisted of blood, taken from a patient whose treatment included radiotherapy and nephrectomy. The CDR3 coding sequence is TGTGCCATCAGCGGACAGGGAGGAAGGGCCGGGGAGCTGTTTTTT. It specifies CAISGQGGRAGELFF.